These 32 T cell receptor beta chains originate from one sample sequenced in a study of early T cells in non-severe SARS-CoV-2 infection. TCRdb passed the 5' RACE reads through MiXCR, listing each CDR3 protein once. The sample holds approximately 90,000 distinct CDR3 sequences, over 9.5% seen once. This specimen was whole blood, taken at baseline. Receptors were obtained from an adult who was a healthcare worker with PCR-confirmed SARS-CoV-2 infection or an uninfected control (not recorded which).

The chain joins TRBV11-3 to TRBJ2-1, with no clear D. Germline loops: CDR1 SGHNT, CDR2 YENEEA. Deletions cut 0 bases from V and 6 bases from J, with 6 bases between. This CDR3 is built from 13 residues. DNA of the CDR3: TGTGCCAGCAGCTTAGAGGTAAGCAATGAGCAGTTCTTC. Translating gives CASSLEVSNEQFF.

V gene TRBV5-5 combines with J gene TRBJ2-1; D possibly uses TRBD1 or TRBD2 (5 bases each). The V gene lost 4 bases and the J gene lost 6 bases, with 14 bases spanning the gap. CDR1 SGHKS and CDR2 YYEKEE come from the germline V gene (reference sequence). The CDR3 totals 14 residues. The CDR3 region is CASSHGTARNEQFF. The CDR3 DNA reads TGTGCCAGCAGCCATGGGACCGCTCGCAATGAGCAGTTCTTC.

The table lists this clonotype with many counts. The rearrangement joins TRBV12-3 or TRBV12-4 to TRBJ2-4, with 11 bases matching TRBD2. The CDR3 has 15 residues. Trimming at V came to 3 bases and at J to 8 bases, leaving 6 bases not matched to a gene. This CDR3 reads CASSFSGGARDIQYF. In DNA form, the CDR3 reads TGTGCCAGCAGTTTTAGCGGGGGGGCCAGGGACATTCAGTACTTC.

The chain recombines TRBV11-1 with TRBJ2-4, with 9 bases aligning to TRBD1. Germline-derived CDR1 and CDR2 are SGHAT and FQDESV (reference sequence). The CDR3 is 14 residues long. V trimming: 2 bases; J trimming: 5 bases; junction bases outside the gene matches: 1. The DNA for the CDR3 is TGTGCCAGCAGCTTATGGACAGGGGAAAACATTCAGTACTTC. It encodes CASSLWTGENIQYF.

The V and J genes are TRBV29-1 and TRBJ1-5, with D possibly being TRBD1 (5 bases). V was shortened by 5 bases and J by 1 base, with 15 bases between the two germline ends. Germline V gene sequence: CDR1 SQVTM, CDR2 ANQGSEA. The CDR3 has 15 residues. CDR3 protein: CSVLAEGSSNQPQHF. The CDR3 coding sequence is TGCAGCGTTCTAGCGGAGGGGTCGAGCAATCAGCCCCAGCATTTT.

The rearrangement links TRBV9 to TRBJ1-4; D is unclear. CDR3 length: 14 amino acids. Per germline, CDR1 SGDLS and CDR2 YYNGEE. The V end lost 0 bases, the J end lost 6 bases, and 9 bases lay between the germline ends. The CDR3 DNA is TGTGCCAGCAGCGTAGCGGGATACGATGAAAAACTGTTTTTT. The encoded protein is CASSVAGYDEKLFF.

This clonotype has just a few counts. The genes are TRBV4-1 and TRBJ1-1; D might be TRBD1 (6 bases). The ends were cut back, 1 base at V and 7 bases at J, with 16 bases in the middle. The V gene's germline CDR1 is MGHRA and CDR2 YSYEKL. CDR3 length: 15 residues. The CDR3 sequence: CASSQVGGGPLEAFF. In DNA form, the CDR3 reads TGCGCCAGCAGCCAAGTCGGGGGGGGCCCCCTTGAAGCTTTCTTT.

This clonotype has more than one count but fewer than ten. The CDR3 sequence: CASSQTPTGAYGYTF. CDR3 nucleotide sequence: TGTGCCAGCTCACAGACCCCAACAGGGGCGTATGGCTACACCTTC. The V and J genes are TRBV18 and TRBJ1-2; 7 bases align to TRBD1. The CDR3 is 15 residues long. Trimming took 4 bases from V and 5 from J; bases not matched to a gene: 10. Per germline, CDR1 KGHSH and CDR2 LQKENI. Using reference TRBV18 and TRBJ1-2 for the parts outside the CDR3, the full variable domain is NAGVMQNPRHLVRRRGQEARLRCSPMKGHSHVYWYRQLPEEGLKFMVYLQKENIIDESGMPKERFSAEFPKEGPSILRIQQVVRGDSAAYFCASSQTPTGAYGYTFGSGTRLTVV.

This clonotype was seen more than once but under ten times. The CDR3 protein is CASSPTTGNNSPLHF. The CDR3 DNA reads TGTGCCAGCAGCCCAACTACAGGGAATAATTCACCCCTCCACTTT. The V call is TRBV9, the J call TRBJ1-6; TRBD1 is a possible D gene (6 bases). V was pared by 4 bases and J by 5 bases, with 13 bases between. The CDR3 consists of 15 residues. Germline V gives CDR1 SGDLS, CDR2 YYNGEE.

The rearrangement links TRBV11-3 to TRBJ2-1; 10 positions match TRBD2. CDR3 size: 18 residues. V shed 1 base, J shed 1 base, and the junction held 7 bases outside the gene matches. Germline assignment: CDR1 SGHNT and CDR2 YENEEA. CDR3 loop: CASSLAHGLAASYNEQFF. In nucleotides, the CDR3 is TGTGCCAGCAGCTTAGCCCATGGACTAGCGGCTTCCTACAATGAGCAGTTCTTC.

This clonotype was seen more than once but under ten times. V and J are TRBV10-3 and TRBJ2-3; D is ambiguous. The length of the CDR3 is 13 residues. Trimming removed 7 bases at V and 1 base at J, with 9 bases between. Germline CDR1 reads ENHRY; CDR2 reads SYGVKD. For the CDR3, the DNA is TGTGCCATCAACGCACTCGGCACAGATACGCAGTATTTT. Translating it yields CAINALGTDTQYF.

V is TRBV5-1 and J is TRBJ2-1; 8 bases are shared with TRBD1. This CDR3 comprises 14 residues. With V trimmed by 4 bases and J by 6 bases, 6 bases remained unmatched. Per the germline V gene, CDR1 is SGHRS and CDR2 is YFSETQ. This CDR3 is CASSARQGSNEQFF. DNA of the CDR3: TGCGCCAGCAGCGCCAGACAGGGGTCCAATGAGCAGTTCTTC.

The V and J genes are TRBV19 and TRBJ2-4; TRBD1 aligns across 10 bases. Germline-derived CDR1 and CDR2 are LNHDA and SQIVND (reference sequence). CDR3 size: 15 residues. The CDR3 here is CDTDRGFIAKNIQYF. The CDR3 DNA follows: TGTGACACGGACAGGGGGTTTATAGCCAAAAACATTCAGTACTTC.

This clonotype came up many times. The gene calls are TRBV29-1 and TRBJ2-3, with TRBD2 identical over 14 bases. Germline V gene lookup returns CDR1 SQVTM and CDR2 ANQGSEA. Losses at the gene ends were 2 bases for V and 5 bases for J; bases not matched to a gene: 6. The CDR3 sequence is 16 residues long. In DNA, the CDR3 is TGCAGCGTTGAATCGGGACTAGCGGGGGACCTAGATACGCAGTATTTT. Translated: CSVESGLAGDLDTQYF.

Details on this clonotype: This may be a read error: a much more frequent sequence differs by one nucleotide. This chain uses TRBV6-2 or TRBV6-3 with TRBJ2-5; D ambiguous. This CDR3 has 11 amino acids. The V and J ends lost 2 bases and 2 bases respectively, with 0 bases between them. Germline V lookup: CDR1 MNHEY, CDR2 SVGEGT. CDR3 residues: CASSYQETQYF. CDR3 nucleotide sequence: TGTGCCAGCAGTTACCAAGAGACCCAGTACTTC.

There are a few counts of this clonotype. The chain is built from TRBV10-3 and TRBJ1-2; a weak D match, TRBD1 (6 bases). Germline values: CDR1 ENHRY, CDR2 SYGVKD. The ends were cut back, 0 bases at V and 5 bases at J, with 10 bases in the middle. The CDR3 is made up of 14 amino acids. CDR3 sequence reads: CAISESGGQYGYTF. The CDR3 DNA is TGTGCCATCAGTGAGTCAGGTGGACAGTATGGCTACACCTTC.

Ten or more counts support this clonotype. The rearrangement links TRBV24-1 to TRBJ2-3; D tentatively fits TRBD1 or TRBD2 (5 bases each). CDR1 and CDR2 from the germline V gene are KGHDR and SFDVKD. The CDR3 spans 15 residues. V was cut by 5 bases and J by 6 bases, with 17 bases left in between. CDR3 protein: CATSGNRDLQDTQYF. The CDR3 region has the DNA TGTGCCACCAGTGGTAACCGGGACCTTCAGGATACGCAGTATTTT.

A remark on this clonotype: Just one base apart from a much larger clone, this may be a read error. V is TRBV9 and J is TRBJ2-3; perhaps TRBD1 as D (6 bases). The CDR3 has 14 residues. V dropped 4 bases and J dropped 2 bases, with 11 bases sitting between them. Germline CDR1 and CDR2: SGDLS and YYNGEE. The CDR3 DNA sequence: TGTGCCAGCAGCAGGGACATGGACACAGATACGCAGTATTTT. This codes for CASSRDMDTDTQYF.

This clonotype was seen only a few times. The rearrangement joins TRBV24-1 to TRBJ2-4; 7 nucleotides align to TRBD2. CDR1 KGHDR and CDR2 SFDVKD come from the germline V gene. The J segment lost 2 bases and the V segment lost 5 bases, leaving 5 bases of the junction unmatched. The CDR3 totals 15 residues. The chain's CDR3 is CATSARGESKNIQYF. CDR3 bases: TGTGCCACCAGTGCTCGGGGGGAGTCCAAAAACATTCAGTACTTC.

This clonotype was found a few times. This chain connects TRBV18 to TRBJ2-7; D is unresolved. The germline gives CDR1 KGHSH, CDR2 LQKENI. V was trimmed by 6 bases and J by 3 bases, leaving 9 bases between them. There are 12 residues in the CDR3. The CDR3 here is CASSPDNYEQYF. CDR3 sequence (DNA): TGTGCCAGCTCTCCCGACAACTACGAGCAGTACTTC.

V usage is TRBV29-1 and J usage is TRBJ2-5; D unresolved. Deletions cut 7 bases from V and 2 bases from J, with 14 bases between. In germline, CDR1 is SQVTM, CDR2 ANQGSEA. This CDR3 has 13 amino acids. CDR3: CSARTYPQETQYF. The CDR3 nucleotides are TGCAGCGCCCGGACCTATCCACAAGAGACCCAGTACTTC.

This clonotype was recorded many times. J is TRBJ1-2 and V is TRBV29-1, with TRBD1 matching 7 bases. Germline V CDR1 and CDR2: SQVTM, ANQGSEA. The V gene end was trimmed by 4 bases and the J gene end by 4 bases; junction bases not matched to a gene: 0. There are 11 residues in the CDR3. DNA for the CDR3: TGCAGCGTTGCAGGGGGCTATGGCTACACCTTC. It encodes CSVAGGYGYTF.

In nucleotides, the CDR3 is TGCAGCGTTGGTCCGGCAGGGGGCTACGAGCAGTACTTC. Its protein product is CSVGPAGGYEQYF. V is TRBV29-1 and J is TRBJ2-7; TRBD1 aligns across 7 bases. Losses at the gene ends were 4 bases for V and 3 bases for J; bases not matched to a gene: 6. The CDR3 contains 13 residues. Germline CDR1 reads SQVTM; CDR2 reads ANQGSEA.

In this sample, this clonotype turned up a few times. This chain links TRBV20-1 with TRBJ2-7, with TRBD2 matching over 8 bases. The CDR3 is 15 residues long. CDR1 is DFQATT, CDR2 SNEGSKA, per germline (reference sequence). With 1 base clipped from V and 5 bases from J, the junction kept 10 bases outside the gene matches. The CDR3 DNA follows: TGCAGTGCTAGAGTACCCAGCGGGAGACCCCACGAGCAGTACTTC. Protein sequence: CSARVPSGRPHEQYF.

This clonotype was recorded a few times. The rearrangement joins TRBV11-2 to TRBJ2-5, with a possible D match to TRBD1 (5 bases). The CDR3 extends over 15 amino acids. Germline CDR1 reads SGHAT; CDR2 reads FQNNGV. V lost 1 base, J lost 2 bases, and 11 bases lay in between. CDR3 protein: CASSLVTVHQETQYF. Here the CDR3 DNA reads TGTGCCAGCAGCTTAGTGACAGTTCATCAAGAGACCCAGTACTTC.

The chain employs TRBV12-3 or TRBV12-4 and TRBJ2-5, with 8 nucleotides matching TRBD2. J was trimmed by 0 bases and V by 6 bases; bases with no gene match: 9. The CDR3 has 16 residues. The CDR3 spells CASSASLAVYQETQYF. CDR3 nucleotides: TGTGCCAGCAGCGCCTCACTAGCGGTCTACCAAGAGACCCAGTACTTC.

This clonotype was recorded a few times. The chain joins TRBV5-1 to TRBJ1-4; D is undetermined. The germline CDR1 and CDR2 sequences are SGHRS and YFSETQ. Deletions cut 2 bases from V and 3 bases from J, with 5 bases between. CDR3 length: 13 residues. CDR3 nucleotides: TGCGCCAGCAGCTTCGGGGCTAATGAAAAACTGTTTTTT. Its protein is CASSFGANEKLFF.

This clonotype was recorded at least ten times. This chain uses TRBV27 with TRBJ1-4; maybe TRBD1 (6 bases). The CDR3 totals 15 residues. Germline V gene data show CDR1 as MNHEY and CDR2 as SMNVEV (reference sequence). Trimming took 5 bases from V and 7 from J, leaving 17 bases between them. The CDR3: CASSPLGGPGEKLFF. In DNA, the CDR3 is TGTGCCAGCAGTCCACTGGGGGGGCCGGGTGAAAAACTGTTTTTT.

This clonotype turned up a few times. This rearrangement joins TRBV12-3 or TRBV12-4 to TRBJ1-1; tentative D call: TRBD1 (6 bases). The CDR3 contains 13 residues. The V gene lost 6 bases and the J gene lost 4 bases, with 12 bases spanning the gap. Here the CDR3 reads CASSRNRATEAFF. Written as DNA, the CDR3 is TGTGCCAGCAGCCGCAACAGGGCCACTGAAGCTTTCTTT.

CDR3 in DNA: TGTGCCAGCAGCCCACGACCCCTGGACAGTTATGGCTACACCTTC. Translated: CASSPRPLDSYGYTF. J is TRBJ1-2 and V is TRBV3-1, with D possibly being TRBD1 (6 bases). The CDR3 runs 15 residues. CDR1 and CDR2 from the germline V gene are LGHDT and YNNKEL (reference sequence). V lost 4 bases to trimming and J lost 5 bases, with 17 bases between them.

V usage is TRBV7-2 and J usage is TRBJ2-1, with D perhaps matching TRBD2 (5 bases). The CDR3 is 15 amino acids. V was trimmed by 4 bases and J by 8 bases, leaving 18 bases between them. Germline lookup yields CDR1 SGHTA and CDR2 FQGNSA. The CDR3 DNA reads TGTGCCAGCAGCTCGACCGGGAAGCAGAGTCATGAGCAGTTCTTC. This sequence encodes CASSSTGKQSHEQFF.

In this sample, this clonotype turned up a few times. The CDR3 coding sequence is TGTGCCAGCAGCCGCGAACCAGCGGGGGAGACCCAGTACTTC. This codes for CASSREPAGETQYF. The chain is built from TRBV7-8 and TRBJ2-5; the match to TRBD2 covers 7 bases. Germline assignment: CDR1 SGHVS and CDR2 FQNEAQ. V shed 5 bases, J shed 5 bases, and the junction held 8 bases outside the gene matches. The length of the CDR3 is 14 residues.